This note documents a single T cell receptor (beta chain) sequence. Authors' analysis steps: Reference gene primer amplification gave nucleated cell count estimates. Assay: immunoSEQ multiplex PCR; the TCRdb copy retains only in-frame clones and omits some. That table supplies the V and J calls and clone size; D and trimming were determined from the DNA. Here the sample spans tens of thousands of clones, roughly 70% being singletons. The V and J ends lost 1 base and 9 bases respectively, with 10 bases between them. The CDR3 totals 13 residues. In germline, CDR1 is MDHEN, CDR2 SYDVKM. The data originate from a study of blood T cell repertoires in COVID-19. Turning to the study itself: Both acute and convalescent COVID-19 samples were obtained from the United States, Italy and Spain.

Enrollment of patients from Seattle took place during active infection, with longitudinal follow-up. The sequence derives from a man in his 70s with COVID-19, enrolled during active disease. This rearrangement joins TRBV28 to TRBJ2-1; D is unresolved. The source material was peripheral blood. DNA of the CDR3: TGTGCCAGCAGTTTATTTCTAGTTGCTGAGCAGTTCTTC. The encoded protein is CASSLFLVAEQFF.